This T cell receptor beta chain was retrieved from a study of technical replicates of blood from a few donors. Sequencing was performed with immunoSEQ multiplex PCR; in TCRdb, only in-frame clones are kept and a portion is missing. Among tens of thousands of clones listed, roughly 94% were seen once. The CDR3 length is 20 residues. The trim removed 2 bases at V and 0 bases at J, leaving 15 bases unmatched. Germline CDR1 is MGHRA and CDR2 is YSYEKL. This chain links TRBV4-1 with TRBJ1-4; TRBD1 matches 7 bases. Sequenced input: T cells isolated from PBMCs. The clonotype originates from a human donor in good health. The CDR3 is CASSQWGRAVGTATNEKLFF. The CDR3 bases are TGCGCCAGCAGCCAATGGGGAAGGGCCGTCGGGACAGCAACTAATGAAAAACTGTTTTTT.